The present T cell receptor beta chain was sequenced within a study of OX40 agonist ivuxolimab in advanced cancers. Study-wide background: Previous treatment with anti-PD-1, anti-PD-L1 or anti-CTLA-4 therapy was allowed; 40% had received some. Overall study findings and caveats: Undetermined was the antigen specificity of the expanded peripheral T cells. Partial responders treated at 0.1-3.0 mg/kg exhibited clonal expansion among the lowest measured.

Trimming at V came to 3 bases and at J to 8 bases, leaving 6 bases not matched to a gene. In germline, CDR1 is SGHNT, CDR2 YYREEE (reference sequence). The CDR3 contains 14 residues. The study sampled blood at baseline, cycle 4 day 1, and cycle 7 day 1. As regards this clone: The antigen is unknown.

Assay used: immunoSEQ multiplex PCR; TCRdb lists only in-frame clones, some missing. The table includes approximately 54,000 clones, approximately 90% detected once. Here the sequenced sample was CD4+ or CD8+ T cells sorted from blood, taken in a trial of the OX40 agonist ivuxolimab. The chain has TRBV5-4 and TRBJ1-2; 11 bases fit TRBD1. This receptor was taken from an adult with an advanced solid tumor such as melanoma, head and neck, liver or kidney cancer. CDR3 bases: TGTGCCAGCAGCTCCCGGGACAGGGGGGGAGGCTACACCTTC. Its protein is CASSSRDRGGGYTF.